These 2 T cell receptor beta chains were sequenced from one sample in a study of naive and memory T cell subsets (dated by TCRdb to 2017 to 2019). These receptors' antigens are unknown. Libraries were prepared through UMI-ligation and nested PCR. TCRdb shows the sequencer as Illumina MiSeq. The beta constant-region primer consisted of an equimolar mixture of two oligonucleotides that together covered TRBC1 and TRBC2. Four rounds of PCR, combining the SP2 primer with nested alpha and beta constant-region primers, were used to amplify the ligated cDNA. The public reads were reprocessed in TCRdb via fastp at Q25 and MiXCR, keeping in-frame beta chains. Every distinct CDR3 protein forms one entry, paired with its most common genes and DNA. Counted in this sample were under 150,000 distinct CDR3 sequences; approximately 21% of them appeared once. The ten largest clones represent 0.6% to 0.8% of the sample.

The paper's findings and limits, for the study overall: Naive repertoires, especially CD8, contained a few larger clonotypes, possibly memory cells re-expressing CD45RA.

The sequenced sample was naive CD8+ T cells from blood. Reading the label with the study, this specimen's cell subset or site is: naive T cells, CD45RA high CD27+. Receptors were obtained from a human donor in good health.

The chain recombines TRBV12-3 or TRBV12-4 with TRBJ2-1; 9 nucleotides align to TRBD1. Trimming took 6 bases from V and 7 from J; bases not matched to a gene: 7. The CDR3 extends over 14 amino acids. In DNA, the CDR3 is TGTGCCAGCAGGGGGACAGGGTGGGGGAATGAGCAGTTCTTC. Its translation is CASRGTGWGNEQFF.

This chain connects TRBV5-1 to TRBJ2-1; TRBD2 matches at 7 bases. After removal of 0 bases from V and 0 bases from J, the junction contained 9 bases not matched to a gene. The germline CDR1 and CDR2 sequences are SGHRS and YFSETQ. This CDR3 region has 18 residues. In DNA form, the CDR3 reads TGCGCCAGCAGCTTGGAGGGTTCTAGCGGATACTCCTACAATGAGCAGTTCTTC. Amino acid sequence: CASSLEGSSGYSYNEQFF.